This TCR delta chain originates from a study of γδ T cells in repeated Plasmodium falciparum infection. Study-level findings and limits: In Vdelta2-negative, largely Vdelta1+, gammadelta repertoires, repeated controlled infections appeared to drive clonal selection waves. Malian donors came from one small rural village, predominantly one ethnic group.

With CATT, TCRdb re-called clones from the multiplex PCR reads. The sample has tens of thousands of delta-chain clones, 0.95% to 1% seen once; the top ten hold roughly 9.9%. Bulk repertoires came from Vgamma9/Vdelta2+ or Vdelta2-negative gammadelta T cells flow-sorted from PBMC. V lost 3 bases to trimming and J lost 1 base; unmatched junction nucleotides: 22. Germline V gives CDR1 TSWWSYY, CDR2 QGS. The CDR3 length is 21 residues. On this clone itself: Its antigen is currently unknown. The protein TCRdb gives is from a much larger clone and does not agree with this DNA's translation at residue 12, likely a read error; the protein shown here comes from the DNA.

The TCR sequence derives from a pool of human donors (malaria-infected and uninfected, not separated). The chain has TRDV1 and TRDJ1; TRDD2 aligns across 8 bases. The J gene is absent in TCRdb and was assigned here via DNA matching to germline. The sequenced sample consisted of gamma-delta T cells from blood. The CDR3 DNA follows: TGTGCTCTTGGGGACTCTTCCTACGGGAATGGGGCCATATGTGTCACCGATAAACTCATCTTT. As protein: CALGDSSYGNGAICVTDKLIF.